This TCR beta chain was recovered during a study of T cell responses to AZD1222 COVID-19 vaccine. Method: immunoSEQ multiplex PCR; TCRdb's copy keeps in-frame clones and lacks some. The sample gives 150,000 to 200,000 clones, 94% of which show up once; about 4.6% is in the top ten. CDR3 length: 14 residues. V lost 0 bases and J 6 bases, leaving 9 bases between the germline ends. CDR1 is SGHAT, CDR2 FQNNGV, per germline. The specimen was peripheral blood, collected 28 days after the second AZD1222 dose. The receptor's source is an adult who received the AZD1222 COVID-19 vaccine. The chain recombines TRBV11-2 with TRBJ1-5; unclear D gene. The CDR3 spells CASSLDSPTQPQHF. In DNA form, the CDR3 reads TGTGCCAGCAGCTTAGATTCACCCACTCAGCCCCAGCATTTT.